Here is one TCR beta chain with its context. Its antigen remains unidentified. The sample originates from a study of cytomegalovirus exposure and HLA in healthy donors. General study findings and limits: The investigators catalogued 164 TCR beta chains as cytomegalovirus-associated. Follow-up analysis found HLA locus-dependent TCR association rates, highest for DRB1 and lowest for HLA-C.

In the PCR, 60 Vbeta and 13 Jbeta primers were used. Using immunoSEQ multiplex PCR, the repertoire was profiled, and TCRdb retains in-frame clones only, with some absent. Its listing shows 45,000 or so clones. Nominally healthy donors provided the samples, though records likely missed some immune exposures. The CDR3 has 12 amino acids. V was cut by 0 bases and J by 2 bases, with 5 bases left in between. Germline lookup yields CDR1 GTSNPN and CDR2 SVGIG (reference sequence). V gene TRBV30 combines with J gene TRBJ2-7; D unresolved. This receptor was taken from a male donor in good health and CMV-seronegative. Sequenced sample: PBMCs. The CDR3 DNA reads as TGTGCCTGGAGTGTAACGGCCTACGAGCAGTACTTC. Amino acid sequence: CAWSVTAYEQYF.